The 28 T cell receptor beta chains below were found in one sample sequenced in a study of CD8+ T cells in alopecia areata. As the sequencing template, cDNA was produced by extracting RNA and reverse transcribing it. Some clones are missing from TCRdb's copy, which holds only in-frame ones; the method was immunoSEQ multiplex PCR. The sample shows around 120,000 clones, roughly 50% of them seen only once. Sequencing was done on a sample of NKG2D-low CD8+ T cells sorted from blood. These receptors originate from a human donor with alopecia areata.

This chain uses TRBV4-2 with TRBJ2-5; either TRBD1 or TRBD2 may supply D (5 bases each). Trimming cost V 3 bases and J 1 base, with 12 bases left between them. The CDR3 contains 15 residues. Germline V gene data show CDR1 as LGHNA and CDR2 as YNFKEQ. Written as DNA, the CDR3 is TGTGCCAGCAGCCATTCGGGGCGGCCCCAAGAGACCCAGTACTTC. It yields the protein CASSHSGRPQETQYF.

The rearrangement uses TRBV29-1 and TRBJ2-3; no definite D call. The V end was cut by 4 bases, the J end by 2 bases, with 13 bases between. CDR1 is SQVTM and CDR2 is ANQGSEA in the germline V gene. CDR3 length equals 14 residues. The CDR3 nucleotides read TGCAGCGTTGGGGCAGAAATCAACACAGATACGCAGTATTTT. This translates into CSVGAEINTDTQYF.

This rearrangement joins TRBV4-1 to TRBJ1-2; perhaps TRBD1 as D (5 bases). CDR3 length: 13 residues. The germline V and J ends were trimmed by 0 bases and 7 bases, with 9 bases remaining between them. Germline CDR1 reads MGHRA; CDR2 reads YSYEKL. The CDR3 region is CASSQDTGVGYTF. The CDR3 DNA sequence: TGCGCCAGCAGCCAAGATACGGGGGTTGGCTACACCTTC.

In its sample, this clone was seen a few times. The V call is TRBV23-1, the J call TRBJ2-1; maybe TRBD2 (6 bases). TRBV23-1 counts as an open reading frame of uncertain function. Between the trimmed V and J ends, which lost 0 bases and 5 bases, there was a span of 11 bases. This CDR3 is 15 amino acids long. The chain's CDR3 is CASSQSSGRNNEQFF. CDR3 nucleotide sequence: TGCGCCAGCAGTCAATCCTCCGGGAGAAACAATGAGCAGTTCTTC.

The chain carries TRBV2 and TRBJ1-2; no firm D call. V gave up 1 base and J gave up 3 bases, with 12 bases separating them. The CDR3 totals 15 residues. Germline CDR1 is SNHLY and CDR2 is FYNNEI. CDR3 nucleotide sequence: TGTGCCAGCAGTGAAGTTGCGGGAGTGGACTATGGCTACACCTTC. It is translated as CASSEVAGVDYGYTF.

This clone was counted only a few times. The chain carries TRBV29-1 and TRBJ2-7; D call uncertain. V was shortened by 2 bases and J by 7 bases, with 6 bases between the two germline ends. Germline CDR1 reads SQVTM; CDR2 reads ANQGSEA. CDR3 size: 10 residues. The CDR3 spells CSVELQEQYF. In nucleotides, the CDR3 is TGCAGCGTTGAACTCCAGGAGCAGTACTTC.

This sequence joins TRBV5-4 and TRBJ2-5, with D maybe TRBD1 (6 bases). In germline, CDR1 is SGHNT, CDR2 YYREEE (reference sequence). Trimming removed 4 bases at V and 0 bases at J, with 10 bases between. The CDR3 is 14 residues long. CDR3 region: CASSPRDNQETQYF. CDR3 coding DNA: TGTGCCAGCAGCCCTCGGGACAACCAAGAGACCCAGTACTTC.

This clone was seen only once. The CDR3: CASTPAQGREETQYF. The CDR3 coding sequence is TGTGCCAGCACACCGGCTCAGGGGAGGGAAGAGACCCAGTACTTC. V and J are TRBV7-9 and TRBJ2-5; D is perhaps TRBD2 (7 bases). Germline CDR1 is SEHNR and CDR2 is FQNEAQ (reference sequence). V was trimmed by 7 bases and J by 3 bases, leaving 18 bases between them. The CDR3 consists of 15 residues.

The chain combines TRBV6-5 with TRBJ2-7; D uncertain. The CDR3 sequence is 11 residues long. Trimming left V 0 bases short and J 5 bases short, with 2 bases between. CDR1 MNHEY and CDR2 SVGAGI come from the germline V gene. In nucleotides, the CDR3 is TGTGCCAGCAGTTACTCGAACGAGCAGTACTTC. It encodes CASSYSNEQYF.

This clone has only a few counts. The gene calls are TRBV29-1 and TRBJ2-1; the D is unclear. In germline, CDR1 is SQVTM, CDR2 ANQGSEA. V was cut by 4 bases and J by 5 bases, with 6 bases left in between. The CDR3 is 11 residues long. The CDR3 coding sequence is TGCAGCGTTGTTCTGAACAATGAGCAGTTCTTC. This sequence encodes CSVVLNNEQFF.

This chain connects TRBV5-1 to TRBJ1-2; D unclear. CDR3 length equals 15 residues. Trimming cost V 0 bases and J 2 bases, with 11 bases left between them. The germline CDR1 and CDR2 sequences are SGHRS and YFSETQ. The CDR3 DNA is TGCGCCAGCAGCTTGGATGTCGGTCAGAACTATGGCTACACCTTC. Translated, it gives CASSLDVGQNYGYTF.

The CDR3 bases are TGTGCCAGTAGTCCTGGACAGGGATGGGGCTACGAGCAGTACTTC. It codes for CASSPGQGWGYEQYF. This chain uses TRBV19 with TRBJ2-7; 8 nucleotides align to TRBD1. CDR3 length: 15 amino acids. Trimming cost V 5 bases and J 3 bases; bases outside gene matches: 9. Per the germline V gene, CDR1 is LNHDA and CDR2 is SQIVND (reference sequence).

The chain couples TRBV6-5 to TRBJ2-2; weak D call: TRBD1 (6 bases). This CDR3 is 14 amino acids long. Trimming left V 6 bases short and J 3 bases short, with 11 bases between. Germline V gene sequence: CDR1 MNHEY, CDR2 SVGAGI. CDR3 nucleotide sequence: TGTGCCAGCAGCTACGGACAGCACACCGGGGAGCTGTTTTTT. Its protein product is CASSYGQHTGELFF.

This chain's CDR3 is CASTPGYEQYF. The DNA of the CDR3 is TGTGCCAGTACGCCAGGCTACGAGCAGTACTTC. The rearrangement uses TRBV2 and TRBJ2-7; D unresolved. Germline V gene sequence: CDR1 SNHLY, CDR2 FYNNEI. The germline V and J ends were trimmed by 9 bases and 3 bases, with 9 bases remaining between them. CDR3 length: 11 residues.

The table lists this clone with a count of one. This chain joins TRBV27 and TRBJ1-6; the D is unclear. The CDR3 has 12 amino acids. Per germline, CDR1 MNHEY and CDR2 SMNVEV (reference sequence). V was cut by 5 bases and J by 9 bases, with 8 bases left in between. CDR3 coding DNA: TGTGCCAGCAGTGCCCAAGTTTCACCCCTCCACTTT. Amino acids: CASSAQVSPLHF.

This chain connects TRBV30 to TRBJ2-6; 10 nucleotides match TRBD1. There are 17 residues in the CDR3. J was trimmed by 0 bases and V by 3 bases; bases with no gene match: 5. The V gene's germline CDR1 is GTSNPN and CDR2 SVGIG (reference sequence). Here the CDR3 DNA reads TGTGCCTGGAGGGACAGGGGGGAATTCTCTGGGGCCAACGTCCTGACTTTC. Its translation is CAWRDRGEFSGANVLTF.

In its sample, this clone was seen a few times. The chain uses TRBV29-1 and TRBJ2-7; 11 positions match TRBD1. The germline CDR1 and CDR2 sequences are SQVTM and ANQGSEA. Germline trimming cut 8 bases from V and 1 base from J; bases unmatched to any gene: 10. This CDR3 region has 15 residues. CDR3 in DNA: TGCAGCTTTTACGCCGGGGACAGGGGGTCCTACGAGCAGTACTTC. Translated: CSFYAGDRGSYEQYF.

This clone appeared once. This chain connects TRBV29-1 to TRBJ1-1; D not resolved. The CDR3 is 13 amino acids. The ends were cut back, 3 bases at V and 3 bases at J, with 11 bases in the middle. Germline CDR1 SQVTM, CDR2 ANQGSEA. As DNA, the CDR3 is TGCAGCGTTGACGCGGGTTTGGACACTGAAGCTTTCTTT. This sequence encodes CSVDAGLDTEAFF.

This clone was counted only a few times. This chain connects TRBV29-1 to TRBJ2-1; 7 bases align to TRBD2. The CDR3 contains 13 residues. The V gene end was trimmed by 4 bases and the J gene end by 4 bases; junction bases not matched to a gene: 4. Germline V gene sequence: CDR1 SQVTM, CDR2 ANQGSEA. CDR3 nucleotide sequence: TGCAGCGTTGGGCTAGCGGAATACAATGAGCAGTTCTTC. Its translation is CSVGLAEYNEQFF.

The chain's CDR3 is CASSYTGWSTDTQYF. The CDR3 coding sequence is TGTGCCAGCAGTTACACAGGGTGGAGCACAGATACGCAGTATTTT. The V call is TRBV6-5, the J call TRBJ2-3; maybe TRBD1 (6 bases). The CDR3 is made up of 15 amino acids. Trimming pared 2 bases from V and 0 bases from J, leaving 9 bases between. Germline values: CDR1 MNHEY, CDR2 SVGAGI.

This clone has more than one count but fewer than ten. The V gene is TRBV29-1, the J gene TRBJ1-5; the D is unclear. The CDR3 totals 12 residues. CDR1 and CDR2 from the germline V gene are SQVTM and ANQGSEA. With 3 bases removed from V and 5 bases from J, the gap between germline ends came to 8 bases. CDR3 protein: CSVDGPDQPQHF. The CDR3 bases are TGCAGCGTTGACGGCCCAGATCAGCCCCAGCATTTT.

The chain joins TRBV7-9 to TRBJ2-7, with TRBD2 identical over 8 bases. The ends lost 6 bases at V and 1 base at J; junction bases unmatched: 8. Germline CDR1 and CDR2: SEHNR and FQNEAQ (reference sequence). The length of the CDR3 is 15 residues. The CDR3 region is CASSSGSGASYEQYF. The CDR3 DNA sequence: TGTGCCAGCAGTTCAGGTAGCGGGGCTTCCTACGAGCAGTACTTC.

This clone was seen only once. The chain combines TRBV29-1 with TRBJ2-3, with D hard to call. The germline V and J ends were trimmed by 0 bases and 1 base, with 5 bases remaining between them. Looked up from germline, CDR1 is SQVTM and CDR2 is ANQGSEA. This CDR3 is 13 amino acids long. CDR3: CSVEDRRTDTQYF. The CDR3 DNA reads as TGCAGCGTTGAAGACAGACGCACAGATACGCAGTATTTT.

This rearrangement joins TRBV5-1 to TRBJ2-1, with D unresolved. Trimming shortened V by 0 bases and J by 6 bases, and 4 bases separated the two germline ends. The germline gives CDR1 SGHRS, CDR2 YFSETQ. The CDR3 spans 12 residues. The CDR3 sequence: CASSLESNEQFF. The DNA for the CDR3 is TGCGCCAGCAGCTTGGAATCCAATGAGCAGTTCTTC.

This clone occurred a few times. The CDR3 bases are TGCAGCGTTATTGGCGACGGGGGTGGGCAGTTCTTC. Its protein is CSVIGDGGGQFF. V and J are TRBV29-1 and TRBJ2-1, with D possibly TRBD2 on 6 matching bases. V was clipped by 5 bases and J by 12 bases, with 17 bases between them. Germline V gives CDR1 SQVTM, CDR2 ANQGSEA. This CDR3 is 12 amino acids long.

This chain joins TRBV6-5 and TRBJ2-2, with 8 bases lining up with TRBD2. With V trimmed by 5 bases and J by 4 bases, 6 bases remained unmatched. Germline CDR1 is MNHEY and CDR2 is SVGAGI. CDR3 length equals 15 residues. The CDR3 here is CASSRAGEGTGELFF. CDR3 bases: TGTGCCAGCAGTCGAGCGGGAGAGGGCACCGGGGAGCTGTTTTTT.

CDR3: CSAEGADSGVEQYF. CDR3 bases: TGCAGCGCGGAGGGCGCGGACAGTGGCGTCGAGCAGTACTTC. The chain links TRBV29-1 to TRBJ2-7; D possibly uses TRBD1 or TRBD2 (6 bases each). The CDR3 extends over 14 amino acids. Trimming left V 7 bases short and J 6 bases short, with 22 bases between. Per germline, CDR1 SQVTM and CDR2 ANQGSEA.

The chain employs TRBV29-1 and TRBJ2-7, with D hard to call. This CDR3 has 14 residues. The ends were cut back, 4 bases at V and 5 bases at J, with 18 bases in the middle. Germline loops: CDR1 SQVTM, CDR2 ANQGSEA. The CDR3 is CSVVFPAHYDEQYF. Written as DNA, the CDR3 is TGCAGCGTTGTTTTCCCTGCCCACTACGACGAGCAGTACTTC.